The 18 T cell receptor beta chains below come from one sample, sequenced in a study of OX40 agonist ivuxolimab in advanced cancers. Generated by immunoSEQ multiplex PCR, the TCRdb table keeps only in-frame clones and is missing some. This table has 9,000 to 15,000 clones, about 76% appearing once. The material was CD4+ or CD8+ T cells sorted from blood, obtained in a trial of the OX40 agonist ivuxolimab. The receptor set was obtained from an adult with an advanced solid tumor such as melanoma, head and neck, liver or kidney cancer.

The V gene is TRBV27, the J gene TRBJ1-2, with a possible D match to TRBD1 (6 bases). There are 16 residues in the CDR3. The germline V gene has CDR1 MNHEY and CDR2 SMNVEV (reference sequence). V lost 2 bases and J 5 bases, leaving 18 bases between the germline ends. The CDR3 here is CASSLKALQGGYGYTF. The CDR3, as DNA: TGTGCCAGCAGTTTAAAGGCTCTACAGGGTGGATATGGCTACACCTTC.

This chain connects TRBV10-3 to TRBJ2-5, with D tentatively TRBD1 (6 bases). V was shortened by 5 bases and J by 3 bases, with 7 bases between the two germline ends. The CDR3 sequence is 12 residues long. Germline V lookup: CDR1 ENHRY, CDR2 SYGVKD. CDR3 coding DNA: TGTGCCATCAGTAGGACAGAAGAGACCCAGTACTTC. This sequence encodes CAISRTEETQYF.

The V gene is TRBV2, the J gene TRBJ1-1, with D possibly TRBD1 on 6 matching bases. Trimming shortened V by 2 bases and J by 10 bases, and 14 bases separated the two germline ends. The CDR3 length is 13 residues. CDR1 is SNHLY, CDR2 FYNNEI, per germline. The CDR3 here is CASSELPGEGAFF. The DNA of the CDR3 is TGTGCCAGCAGTGAATTGCCAGGGGAGGGAGCTTTCTTT.

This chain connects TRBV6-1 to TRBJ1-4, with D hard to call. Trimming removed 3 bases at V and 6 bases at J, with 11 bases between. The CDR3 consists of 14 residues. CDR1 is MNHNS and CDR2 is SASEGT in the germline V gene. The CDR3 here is CASSDRIGDEKLFF. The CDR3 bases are TGTGCCAGCAGTGATAGGATTGGCGATGAAAAACTGTTTTTT.

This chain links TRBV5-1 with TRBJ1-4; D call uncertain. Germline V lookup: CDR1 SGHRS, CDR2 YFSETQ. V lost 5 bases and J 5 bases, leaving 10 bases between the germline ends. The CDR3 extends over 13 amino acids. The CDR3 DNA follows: TGCGCCAGCAGTGAGCGCGCGAATGAAAAACTGTTTTTT. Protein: CASSERANEKLFF.

In nucleotides, the CDR3 is TGCGCCAGCAGCTTGGGCGATCAGCCCCAGCATTTT. Protein product: CASSLGDQPQHF. This chain connects TRBV5-1 to TRBJ1-5, with no clear D. CDR3 size: 12 residues. Trimming stripped 0 bases from V and 5 bases from J, with 3 bases between. Germline V gives CDR1 SGHRS, CDR2 YFSETQ.

This chain's CDR3 is CASRPGTDTQYF. The CDR3 DNA sequence: TGTGCCAGCAGGCCAGGCACAGATACGCAGTATTTT. The V call is TRBV7-9, the J call TRBJ2-3; D ambiguous. Germline loops: CDR1 SEHNR, CDR2 FQNEAQ (reference sequence). CDR3 length equals 12 residues. The germline V and J ends were trimmed by 6 bases and 1 base, with 5 bases remaining between them. The whole variable domain, filled in from reference TRBV7-9 and TRBJ2-3, reads DTGVSQNPRHKITKRGQNVTFRCDPISEHNRLYWYRQTLGQGPEFLTYFQNEAQLEKSRLLSDRFSAERPKGSFSTLEIQRTEQGDSAMYLCASRPGTDTQYFGPGTRLTVL.

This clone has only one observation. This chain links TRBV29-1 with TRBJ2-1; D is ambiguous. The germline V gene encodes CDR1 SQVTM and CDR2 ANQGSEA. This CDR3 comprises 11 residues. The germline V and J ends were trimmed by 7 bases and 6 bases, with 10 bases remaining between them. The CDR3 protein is CSADGFNEQFF. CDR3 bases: TGCAGCGCTGACGGCTTCAATGAGCAGTTCTTC.

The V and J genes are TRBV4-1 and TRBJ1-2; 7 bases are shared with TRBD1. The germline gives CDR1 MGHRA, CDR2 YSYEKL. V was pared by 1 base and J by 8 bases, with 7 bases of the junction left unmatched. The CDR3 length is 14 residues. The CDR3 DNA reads TGCGCCAGCAGCCAAGTGGGGACAGAGGCCGGCTACACCTTC. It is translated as CASSQVGTEAGYTF.

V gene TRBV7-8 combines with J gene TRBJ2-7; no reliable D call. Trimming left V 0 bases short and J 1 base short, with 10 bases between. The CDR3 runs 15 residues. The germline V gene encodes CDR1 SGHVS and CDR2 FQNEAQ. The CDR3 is CASSLAIPGSYEQYV. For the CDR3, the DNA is TGTGCCAGCAGCTTAGCTATCCCCGGATCCTACGAGCAGTACGTC.

CDR3 in amino acids: CASSQAGYQNTIYF. CDR3 sequence (DNA): TGCGCCAGCAGCCAGGCGGGATACCAAAACACCATATATTTT. V gene TRBV4-3 combines with J gene TRBJ1-3; D is undetermined. The CDR3 is 14 residues long. The germline V gene has CDR1 LGHNA and CDR2 YSLEER. V lost 3 bases to trimming and J lost 6 bases, with 12 bases between them.

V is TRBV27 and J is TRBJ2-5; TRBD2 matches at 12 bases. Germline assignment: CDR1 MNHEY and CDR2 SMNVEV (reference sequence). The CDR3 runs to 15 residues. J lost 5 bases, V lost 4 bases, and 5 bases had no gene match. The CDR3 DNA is TGTGCCAGCAGTTCCCTAGCGGGAGGGAGGGAGACCCAGTACTTC. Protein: CASSSLAGGRETQYF.

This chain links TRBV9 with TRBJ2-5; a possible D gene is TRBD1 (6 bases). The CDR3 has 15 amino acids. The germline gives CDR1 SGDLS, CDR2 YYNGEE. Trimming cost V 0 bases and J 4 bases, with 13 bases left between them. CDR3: CASSVDRAWGETQYF. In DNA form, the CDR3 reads TGTGCCAGCAGCGTAGACAGGGCTTGGGGAGAGACCCAGTACTTC.

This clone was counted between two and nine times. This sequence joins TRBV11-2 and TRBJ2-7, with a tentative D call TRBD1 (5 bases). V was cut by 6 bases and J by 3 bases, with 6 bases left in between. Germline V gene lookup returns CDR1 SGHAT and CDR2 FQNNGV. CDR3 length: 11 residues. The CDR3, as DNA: TGTGCCAGCAGTGACAGCTACGAGCAGTACTTC. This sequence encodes CASSDSYEQYF.

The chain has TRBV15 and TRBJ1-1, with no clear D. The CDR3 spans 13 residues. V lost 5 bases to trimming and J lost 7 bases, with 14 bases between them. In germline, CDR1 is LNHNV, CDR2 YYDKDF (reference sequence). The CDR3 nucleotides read TGTGCCACCAGCCCTCATGGGAGACTTGAAGCTTTCTTT. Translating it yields CATSPHGRLEAFF.

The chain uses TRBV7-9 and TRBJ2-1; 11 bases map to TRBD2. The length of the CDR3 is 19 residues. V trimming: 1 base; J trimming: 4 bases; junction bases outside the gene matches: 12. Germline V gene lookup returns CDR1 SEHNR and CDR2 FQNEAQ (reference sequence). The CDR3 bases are TGTGCCAGCAGCTTAGTCGGGACTAGCGGCGGTGTCTTATACAATGAGCAGTTCTTC. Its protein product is CASSLVGTSGGVLYNEQFF.

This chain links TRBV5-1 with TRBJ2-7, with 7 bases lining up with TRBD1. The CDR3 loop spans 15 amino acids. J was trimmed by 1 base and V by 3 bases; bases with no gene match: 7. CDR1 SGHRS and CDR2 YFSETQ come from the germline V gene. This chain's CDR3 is CASSSPTGSSYEQYF. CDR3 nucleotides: TGCGCCAGCAGCTCACCGACAGGGAGTTCCTACGAGCAGTACTTC.

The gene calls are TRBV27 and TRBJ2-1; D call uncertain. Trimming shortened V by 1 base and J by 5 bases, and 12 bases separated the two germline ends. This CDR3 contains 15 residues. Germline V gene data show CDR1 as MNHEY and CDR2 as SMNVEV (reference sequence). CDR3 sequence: CASSLLRLNNNEQFF. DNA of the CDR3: TGTGCCAGCAGTTTATTGAGACTTAACAACAATGAGCAGTTCTTC.